Included here is one T cell receptor beta chain sequence, with context. This specimen belongs to a study of T cell responses to AZD1222 COVID-19 vaccine. This CDR3 is 18 amino acids long. Germline CDR1 and CDR2: LNHDA and SQIVND (reference sequence). After removal of 7 bases from V and 4 bases from J, the junction contained 15 bases not matched to a gene. Profiling relied on immunoSEQ multiplex PCR, and the TCRdb table lists in-frame clones only, not all of them. The table records some 170,000 clones, 94% of them present only once. Sequencing used peripheral blood, obtained 28 days after the second AZD1222 dose. The V and J genes are TRBV19 and TRBJ2-4, with 11 bases fitting TRBD2. The source of this sequence is an adult who received the AZD1222 COVID-19 vaccine. The CDR3 sequence: CASTTITLAGGKKNIQYF. The CDR3 nucleotides are TGTGCCAGTACCACCATAACGCTAGCGGGAGGCAAGAAAAACATTCAGTACTTC.